Following are 10 T cell receptor beta chains from one sample sequenced in a study of cytomegalovirus exposure and HLA in healthy donors. The data were produced by immunoSEQ multiplex PCR, yet TCRdb's version contains in-frame clones alone and is incomplete. Seen here are more than 100,000 clones, 88% observed once, and the top ten hold around 1.5%. Sample: PBMCs. The receptors were gathered from a man younger than 45 in good health and CMV-seronegative.

This chain uses TRBV7-2 with TRBJ2-3, with D unresolved. CDR3 length: 13 amino acids. Germline CDR1 reads SGHTA; CDR2 reads FQGNSA. Between the trimmed V and J ends, which lost 2 bases and 0 bases, there was a span of 3 bases. The CDR3 DNA sequence: TGTGCCAGCAGCTTACCTAGCACAGATACGCAGTATTTT. It specifies CASSLPSTDTQYF.

The chain has TRBV11-2 and TRBJ1-1; no clear D gene. V was trimmed by 2 bases and J by 12 bases, leaving 10 bases between them. The CDR3 totals 11 residues. Germline CDR1 reads SGHAT; CDR2 reads FQNNGV. The CDR3 region has the DNA TGTGCCAGCAGCTTAAATGTCCAAACTTTCTTT. It is translated as CASSLNVQTFF.

The rearrangement joins TRBV6-1 to TRBJ2-1; 8 bases line up with TRBD1. J gave up 6 bases and V 7 bases, and 11 bases lay outside the gene matches. Germline-derived CDR1 and CDR2 are MNHNS and SASEGT. The CDR3 is made up of 15 amino acids. CDR3 sequence reads: CASILRQGRANEQFF. Here the CDR3 DNA reads TGTGCCAGCATCTTAAGACAGGGGAGAGCCAATGAGCAGTTCTTC.

The sample holds one count of this clone. V usage is TRBV9 and J usage is TRBJ1-1; the D gene is possibly TRBD1 (6 bases). Germline lookup yields CDR1 SGDLS and CDR2 YYNGEE. The germline V and J ends were trimmed by 2 bases and 4 bases, with 12 bases remaining between them. The length of the CDR3 is 14 residues. CDR3 coding DNA: TGTGCCAGCAGCGTCCTAACAGGGTCCACTGAAGCTTTCTTT. Translated, it gives CASSVLTGSTEAFF.

The chain couples TRBV2 to TRBJ2-7, with D possibly matching TRBD2 (5 bases). Between the trimmed V and J ends, which lost 6 bases and 9 bases, there was a span of 18 bases. The V gene's germline CDR1 is SNHLY and CDR2 FYNNEI. This CDR3 is 13 amino acids long. CDR3 sequence: CASRDFILMGQYF. In nucleotides, the CDR3 is TGTGCCAGCAGGGACTTTATTCTAATGGGGCAGTACTTC.

The V and J genes are TRBV27 and TRBJ2-5; a possible D gene is TRBD2 (5 bases). V was trimmed by 0 bases and J by 4 bases, leaving 18 bases between them. The CDR3 totals 17 residues. CDR1 is MNHEY and CDR2 is SMNVEV in the germline V gene (reference sequence). Here the CDR3 reads CASSLSTVPLRGETQYF. Written as DNA, the CDR3 is TGTGCCAGCAGTTTATCGACGGTCCCCCTACGGGGAGAGACCCAGTACTTC.

The V call is TRBV6-5, the J call TRBJ1-5; D is undetermined. CDR1 and CDR2 from the germline V gene are MNHEY and SVGAGI. V gave up 0 bases and J gave up 9 bases, with 15 bases separating them. This CDR3 is built from 15 residues. The CDR3 is CASSYSIGGSGPQHF. CDR3 nucleotides: TGTGCCAGCAGTTACTCGATCGGAGGGTCGGGGCCCCAGCATTTT.

The J gene is TRBJ2-1, the V gene TRBV2; 14 bases map to TRBD2. CDR1 and CDR2 (germline): SNHLY, FYNNEI. The CDR3 spans 17 residues. The ends lost 8 bases at V and 0 bases at J; junction bases unmatched: 6. The CDR3 region is CASRTSGRTSSYNEQFF. Here the CDR3 DNA reads TGTGCCAGCCGGACTAGCGGGAGGACCTCCTCCTACAATGAGCAGTTCTTC.

The V and J genes are TRBV7-3 and TRBJ1-1; D ambiguous. The CDR3 has 16 amino acids. Germline values: CDR1 SGHTA, CDR2 FQGTGA. V shed 2 bases and J shed 3 bases, with 16 bases lying between them. In DNA form, the CDR3 reads TGTGCCAGCAGCTTAGAGGCAGGAGGGTTGGACACTGAAGCTTTCTTT. It yields the protein CASSLEAGGLDTEAFF. The entire variable domain, with the rest obtained from reference TRBV7-3 and TRBJ1-1, is as follows: GAGVSQTPSNKVTEKGKYVELRCDPISGHTALYWYRQSLGQGPEFLIYFQGTGAADDSGLPNDRFFAVRPEGSVSTLKIQRTERGDSAVYLCASSLEAGGLDTEAFFGQGTRLTVV.

The rearrangement uses TRBV4-1 and TRBJ2-7; 8 nucleotides match TRBD1. Germline V lookup: CDR1 MGHRA, CDR2 YSYEKL. Trimming cost V 3 bases and J 2 bases; bases outside gene matches: 6. The CDR3 runs to 15 residues. Here the CDR3 DNA reads TGCGCCAGCAGCCAGGCAGGGGGCCGAACCTACGAGCAGTACTTC. Amino acids: CASSQAGGRTYEQYF.